This T cell receptor beta chain was captured by sequencing in a study of blood T cell repertoires in COVID-19. Turning to the study itself: Sites in the United States, Italy and Spain provided acute and convalescent COVID-19 samples. From T cells, B-cell-depleted T cells, or PBMCs came the material, which was cDNA or gDNA.

Authors' data handling: Estimated nucleated cell counts came from reference gene primer amplification. The assay was immunoSEQ multiplex PCR, and TCRdb's table has in-frame clones only and misses some. That table supplies the V and J calls and clone size; D and trimming were determined from the DNA. Of fewer than 200,000 clones in the sample, approximately 80% are singletons; the top ten hold approximately 8%. The CDR3 contains 14 residues. Germline values: CDR1 LGHNA, CDR2 YSLEER. Trimming removed 2 bases at V and 4 bases at J, with 8 bases between. The clonotype originates from a man aged 55-75 years with acute or convalescent COVID-19. The J gene is TRBJ1-4, the V gene TRBV4-3; the D is unclear. The sample comprised peripheral blood. The DNA for the CDR3 is TGCGCCAGCAGCCAAAGTCGGGGTAATGAAAAACTGTTTTTT. Encoded protein: CASSQSRGNEKLFF.